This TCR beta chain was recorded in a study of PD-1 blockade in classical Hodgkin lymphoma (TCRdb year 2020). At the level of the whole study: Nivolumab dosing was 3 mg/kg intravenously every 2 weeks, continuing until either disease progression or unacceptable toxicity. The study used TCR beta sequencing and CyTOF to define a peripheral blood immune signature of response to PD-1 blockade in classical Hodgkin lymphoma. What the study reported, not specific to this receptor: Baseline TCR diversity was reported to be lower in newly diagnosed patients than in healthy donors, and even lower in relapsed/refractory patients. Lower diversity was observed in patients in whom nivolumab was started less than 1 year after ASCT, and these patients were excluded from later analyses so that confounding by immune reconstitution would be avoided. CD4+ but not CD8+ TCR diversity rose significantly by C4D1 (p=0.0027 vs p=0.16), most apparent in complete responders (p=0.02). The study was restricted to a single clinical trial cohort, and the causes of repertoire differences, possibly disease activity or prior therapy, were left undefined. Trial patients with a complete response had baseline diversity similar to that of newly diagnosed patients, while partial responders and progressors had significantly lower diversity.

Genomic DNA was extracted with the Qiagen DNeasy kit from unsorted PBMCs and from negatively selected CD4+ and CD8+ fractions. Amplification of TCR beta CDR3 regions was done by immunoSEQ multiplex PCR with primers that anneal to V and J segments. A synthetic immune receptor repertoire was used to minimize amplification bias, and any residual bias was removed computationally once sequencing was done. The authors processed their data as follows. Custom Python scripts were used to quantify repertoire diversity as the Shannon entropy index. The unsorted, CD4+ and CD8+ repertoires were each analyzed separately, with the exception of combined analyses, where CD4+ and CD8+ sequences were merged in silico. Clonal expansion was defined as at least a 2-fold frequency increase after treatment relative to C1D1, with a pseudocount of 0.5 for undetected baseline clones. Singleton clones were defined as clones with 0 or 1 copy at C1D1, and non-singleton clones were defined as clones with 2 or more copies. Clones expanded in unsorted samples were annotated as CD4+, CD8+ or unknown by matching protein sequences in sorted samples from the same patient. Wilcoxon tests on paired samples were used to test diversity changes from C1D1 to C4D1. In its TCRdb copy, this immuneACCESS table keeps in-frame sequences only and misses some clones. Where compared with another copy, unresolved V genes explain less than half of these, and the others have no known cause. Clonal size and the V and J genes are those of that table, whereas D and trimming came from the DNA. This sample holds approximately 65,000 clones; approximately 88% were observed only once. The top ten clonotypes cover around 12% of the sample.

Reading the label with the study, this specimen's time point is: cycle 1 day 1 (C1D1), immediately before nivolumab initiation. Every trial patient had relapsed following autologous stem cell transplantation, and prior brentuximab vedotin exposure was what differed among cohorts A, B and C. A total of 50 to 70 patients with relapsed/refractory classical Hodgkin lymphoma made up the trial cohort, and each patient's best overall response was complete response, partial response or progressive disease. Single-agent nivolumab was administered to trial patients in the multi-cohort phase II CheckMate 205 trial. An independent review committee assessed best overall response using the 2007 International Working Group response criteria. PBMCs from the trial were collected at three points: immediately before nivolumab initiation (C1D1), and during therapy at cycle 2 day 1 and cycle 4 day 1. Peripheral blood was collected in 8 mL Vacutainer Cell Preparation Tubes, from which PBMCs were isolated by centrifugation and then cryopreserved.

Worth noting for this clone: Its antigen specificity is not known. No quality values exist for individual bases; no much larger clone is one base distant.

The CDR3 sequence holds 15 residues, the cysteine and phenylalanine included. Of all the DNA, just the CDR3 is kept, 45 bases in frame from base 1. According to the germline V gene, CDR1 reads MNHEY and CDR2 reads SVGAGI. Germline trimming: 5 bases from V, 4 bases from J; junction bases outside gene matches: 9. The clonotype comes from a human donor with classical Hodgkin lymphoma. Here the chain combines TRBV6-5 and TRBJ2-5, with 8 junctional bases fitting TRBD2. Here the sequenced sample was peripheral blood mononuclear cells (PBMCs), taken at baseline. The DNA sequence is TGTGCCAGCAGTCACAGCGGGGGCAACGGAGAGACCCAGTACTTC. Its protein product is CASSHSGGNGETQYF.